A selection of T cell receptor beta chains follows, all from one sample in a study of shared clonotypes between healthy human individuals. The protocol was immunoSEQ multiplex PCR, while the TCRdb copy is restricted to in-frame clones and leaves out a portion. The table has roughly 2 million clones, approximately 94% seen once. Sequencing was carried out using naive CD8+ T cells sorted from blood. These receptors were taken from a man aged 18-30 years in good health. The conserved cysteine and the conserved F or W are not part of the CDR3 here.

v_gene: TRBV4-1; CDR3aa: ASSPPGAYLGEQY
v_gene: TRBV5-1; CDR3aa: ASSLGSHYEQY
v_gene: TRBV6-5; CDR3aa: ASREDRGASYEQY
v_gene: TRBV27; CDR3aa: ASSLLAAGLAGYEQY
v_gene: TRBV25-1; CDR3aa: ASSEIGGTGKAF
v_gene: TRBV5-4; CDR3aa: ASSIQGAEYEQY
v_gene: TRBV7-9; CDR3aa: ASRGGHSYEQY
v_gene: TRBV5-7; CDR3aa: ASRAGGWYEQY
v_gene: TRBV25-1; CDR3aa: ASSEYIASEKLF
v_gene: TRBV4-3; CDR3aa: ASSQDETGDEQY